This T cell receptor (beta chain) stems from a study of naive and memory T cell subsets. Whole-study findings and limits: Clonotypes here are unpaired alpha or beta chain sequences. Naive and memory subsets had different power law exponents for TCR abundance.

Germline V gene lookup returns CDR1 LNHDA and CDR2 SQIVND (reference sequence). There are 11 residues in the CDR3. The V end lost 8 bases, the J end lost 4 bases, and 9 bases lay between the germline ends. Two oligonucleotides, mixed equimolar, formed the beta constant-region primer covering TRBC1 and TRBC2. Ligation attached a single-stranded oligonucleotide with a 12-nucleotide UMI and the SP2 primer to the cDNA 3' end. One entry per CDR3 protein, called by TCRdb with MiXCR from the UMI-ligation and nested PCR reads. The profile shows 70,000 to 95,000 distinct CDR3 sequences, 7% of them singletons. This clonotype appeared a few times. What it binds is not known.

The chain links TRBV19 to TRBJ2-7; D is possibly TRBD2 (6 bases). This sequence was found in a human donor in good health. What was sequenced was central memory CD4+ T cells from blood. As DNA, the CDR3 is TGTGCCAGTCGGAGGGGATACGAGCAGTACTTC. Protein sequence: CASRRGYEQYF.